This is a list of T cell receptor beta chains from one sample in a study of T-cell memory formation after mild COVID-19. Via MiXCR, TCRdb re-called the 5' RACE reads, giving one row per CDR3 protein. The sample comprises about 470,000 distinct CDR3 sequences, around 25% of which are singletons, and around 12% rests with the top ten. The material sequenced was PBMCs or a T cell subset sorted from them (not recorded which). These receptors all stem from an adult woman who had mild COVID-19 (a few samples of this study predate the infection). Cell type and time point are not known. Both conserved end residues are part of each CDR3. D genes are given only for firm matches. Rows give clone size only sometimes, using once, few, many, or a class for an expanded clone.

d_call j_call v_call clone_size cdr3_aa cdr3_nt
- TRBJ2-7 TRBV5-1 few CASSSASAGDYEQYF TGCGCCAGCAGCTCCGCCTCCGCAGGGGACTACGAGCAGTACTTC
TRBD2 TRBJ2-3 TRBV24-1 - CATSAPSGSADTQYF TGTGCCACCAGTGCCCCTAGCGGGAGCGCAGATACGCAGTATTTT
- TRBJ2-1 TRBV3-1 few CASSQRGFFYNEQFF TGTGCCAGCAGCCAACGGGGGTTCTTTTACAATGAGCAGTTCTTC
TRBD1 TRBJ1-2 TRBV20-1 few CSARDEGAEGYTF TGCAGTGCTAGAGATGAGGGGGCGGAGGGCTACACCTTC
TRBD1 TRBJ2-5 TRBV11-3 - CASSEDREARETQYF TGTGCCAGCAGCGAGGACAGGGAGGCACGAGAGACCCAGTACTTC
TRBD2 TRBJ2-1 TRBV30 - CAWSGAGGQIGEQFF TGTGCCTGGAGTGGAGCGGGGGGGCAAATAGGTGAGCAGTTCTTC
TRBD1 TRBJ2-1 TRBV7-9 - CASSFSGGTHYNEQFF TGTGCCAGCAGTTTTTCAGGGGGCACACACTACAATGAGCAGTTCTTC
TRBD2 TRBJ2-5 TRBV24-1 many CATSDPAGETQYF TGTGCCACCAGTGATCCAGCGGGGGAGACCCAGTACTTC
- TRBJ1-2 TRBV30 - CAWSGGGRYGYTF TGTGCCTGGAGTGGAGGTGGACGTTATGGCTACACCTTC
- TRBJ1-2 TRBV15 many CATSRGTNYGYTF TGTGCCACCAGCAGAGGGACTAACTATGGCTACACCTTC
- TRBJ2-1 TRBV24-1 few CATRDRSSSYNEQFF TGTGCCACCAGAGATAGGTCGAGCTCCTACAATGAGCAGTTCTTC
- TRBJ2-7 TRBV7-2 - CASSFWGTYEQYF TGTGCCAGCAGCTTCTGGGGAACCTACGAGCAGTACTTC
TRBD1 TRBJ1-6 TRBV20-1 few CSAPGQEGSPLHF TGCAGTGCTCCGGGACAGGAGGGTTCACCCCTCCACTTT
TRBD1 TRBJ1-1 TRBV5-1 few CASSLVFDRGDPEAFF TGCGCCAGCAGCTTGGTCTTCGACAGGGGCGACCCTGAAGCTTTCTTT
- TRBJ2-6 TRBV7-9 many CASSLVVSGANVLTF TGTGCCAGCAGCTTAGTCGTCTCTGGGGCCAACGTCCTGACTTTC
- TRBJ2-1 TRBV27 few CASSLATWSGYEQFF TGTGCCAGCAGTTTGGCAACCTGGAGCGGGTATGAGCAGTTCTTC
- TRBJ1-1 TRBV4-3 - CASSPSVLRGDTEAFF TGCGCCAGCAGCCCCTCTGTCCTTCGGGGGGACACTGAAGCTTTCTTT
- TRBJ2-2 TRBV5-1 - CASSSGTPGTGELFF TGCGCCAGCAGTTCCGGGACCCCCGGCACCGGGGAGCTGTTTTTT
- TRBJ1-1 TRBV7-9 - CASTKSSVITEAFF TGTGCCAGCACCAAATCGAGTGTCATAACTGAAGCTTTCTTT
TRBD2 TRBJ2-1 TRBV7-2 few CASSLGLAMDEQFF TGTGCCAGCAGCTTAGGACTAGCGATGGATGAGCAGTTCTTC
- TRBJ2-3 TRBV7-9 - CASSLDSLTDTQYF TGTGCCAGCAGCTTAGACAGCCTAACAGATACGCAGTATTTT
- TRBJ1-1 TRBV25-1 - CASSDVVRNTEAFF TGTGCCAGCAGTGACGTTGTTCGGAACACTGAAGCTTTCTTT
TRBD1 TRBJ1-4 TRBV2 few CASRSGQPYNEKLFF TGTGCCAGCAGGTCGGGACAGCCTTATAATGAAAAACTGTTTTTT
- TRBJ2-7 TRBV15 - CATSRGRVRHEQYF TGTGCCACCAGCAGAGGAAGAGTTCGGCACGAGCAGTACTTC
- TRBJ2-1 TRBV4-3 few CASSQDRVKNNEQFF TGCGCCAGCAGCCAAGACAGGGTTAAAAACAATGAGCAGTTCTTC
- TRBJ2-7 TRBV7-9 few CASSFQYGRLYEQYF TGTGCCAGCAGCTTTCAGTATGGTAGGCTCTACGAGCAGTACTTC
- TRBJ1-2 TRBV10-2 - CASSKQLKGNGYTF TGCGCCAGCAGTAAGCAGCTTAAAGGGAATGGCTACACCTTC
TRBD2 TRBJ2-7 TRBV3-1 - CASTLGAGAYEQYF TGTGCCAGCACCCTAGGAGCGGGGGCCTACGAGCAGTACTTC
- TRBJ2-3 TRBV5-1 many CASSNEGIFTDTQYF TGCGCCAGCAGCAATGAGGGGATCTTCACAGATACGCAGTATTTT
TRBD1 TRBJ2-7 TRBV7-9 few CASSLGTGRVYEQYF TGTGCCAGCAGCTTAGGGACAGGGCGCGTTTACGAGCAGTACTTC
- TRBJ2-1 TRBV29-1 - CSVDSGISYNEQFF TGCAGCGTTGATTCGGGGATATCCTACAATGAGCAGTTCTTC
- TRBJ2-6 TRBV24-1 - CATSDSGLISGANVLTF TGTGCCACCAGTGATTCTGGCCTAATCTCTGGGGCCAACGTCCTGACTTTC
- TRBJ1-6 TRBV5-1 - CASSLYSPPPDLHF TGCGCCAGCAGCCTCTACTCACCTCCGCCCGACCTCCACTTT
- TRBJ2-7 TRBV5-1 - CASSLAPSAYEQYF TGCGCCAGCAGCTTGGCCCCCAGTGCCTACGAGCAGTACTTC
- TRBJ2-1 TRBV5-1 - CASRKSSSYNEQFF TGCGCCAGTCGTAAGAGTAGCTCCTACAATGAGCAGTTCTTC
- TRBJ2-1 TRBV7-6 many CASSTQESSYNEQFF TGTGCCAGCAGCACTCAAGAAAGCTCCTACAATGAGCAGTTCTTC
TRBD2 TRBJ2-2 TRBV7-2 few CASSPGLQNTGELFF TGTGCCAGCAGCCCGGGACTACAGAACACCGGGGAGCTGTTTTTT
- TRBJ2-2 TRBV7-9 few CASSRTDANTGELFF TGTGCCAGCAGCCGGACGGATGCGAACACCGGGGAGCTGTTTTTT
- TRBJ1-6 TRBV5-1 - CASSLGGNGGNSPLHF TGCGCCAGCAGCCTGGGCGGTAACGGGGGAAATTCACCCCTCCACTTT
- TRBJ1-2 TRBV12-3/TRBV12-4 - CASSLKDAATYGYTF TGTGCCAGCAGTTTAAAGGACGCAGCGACCTATGGCTACACCTTC
- TRBJ1-3 TRBV6-5 few CASSHLSGTSVGNTIYF TGTGCCAGCAGTCATCTTTCCGGGACATCGGTTGGAAACACCATATATTTT
- TRBJ1-2 TRBV5-1 few CASSLRRGAKSSNYGYTF TGCGCCAGCAGCTTGCGTCGTGGAGCCAAGTCTTCTAACTATGGCTACACCTTC
TRBD1 TRBJ1-1 TRBV5-1 few CASSLTGSEAFF TGCGCCAGCAGCCTGACAGGGTCTGAAGCTTTCTTT
- TRBJ2-3 TRBV20-1 once CSARRLRLEAPDTQYF TGCAGTGCCAGGAGATTACGCCTTGAAGCACCAGATACGCAGTATTTT
- TRBJ2-7 TRBV5-1 few CASSTLSGSYEQYF TGCGCCAGCAGTACCCTGAGCGGTTCCTACGAGCAGTACTTC
- TRBJ1-6 TRBV12-3/TRBV12-4 - CASRPDVEGSPLHF TGTGCCAGCAGGCCCGACGTGGAGGGTTCACCCCTCCACTTT
- TRBJ2-3 TRBV2 few CASLGESTDTQYF TGTGCCAGTTTGGGGGAGAGCACAGATACGCAGTATTTT
- TRBJ2-7 TRBV11-3 few CASSQGRISYEQYF TGTGCCAGCAGTCAGGGGAGGATCTCCTACGAGCAGTACTTC
TRBD1 TRBJ2-7 TRBV7-9 few CASSTQGAGEQYF TGTGCCAGCAGCACCCAGGGGGCGGGCGAGCAGTACTTC
TRBD1 TRBJ1-2 TRBV12-3/TRBV12-4 - CASSRGQGVYGYTF TGTGCCAGCAGCCGAGGACAGGGGGTCTATGGCTACACCTTC
TRBD1 TRBJ2-6 TRBV7-6 few CASSLRDSGVSGANVLTF TGTGCCAGCAGCCTCCGGGACAGCGGAGTTTCTGGGGCCAACGTCCTGACTTTC
TRBD1 TRBJ2-7 TRBV10-3 - CAISLTGEEQYF TGTGCCATCAGCCTGACAGGGGAGGAGCAGTACTTC
- TRBJ2-1 TRBV5-1 - CASSFGRGNEQFF TGCGCCAGCAGCTTTGGGCGAGGCAATGAGCAGTTCTTC
TRBD1 TRBJ1-2 TRBV12-3/TRBV12-4 few CASSGGQSYGYTF TGTGCCAGCAGCGGGGGACAGAGCTATGGCTACACCTTC